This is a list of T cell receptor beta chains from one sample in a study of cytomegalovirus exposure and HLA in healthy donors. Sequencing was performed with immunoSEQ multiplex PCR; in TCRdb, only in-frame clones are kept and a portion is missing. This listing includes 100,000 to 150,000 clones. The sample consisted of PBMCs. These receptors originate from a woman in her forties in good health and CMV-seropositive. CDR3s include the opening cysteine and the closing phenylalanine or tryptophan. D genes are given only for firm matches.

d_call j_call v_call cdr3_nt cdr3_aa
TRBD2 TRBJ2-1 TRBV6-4 TGTGCCAGCAGTGTTAGCGGGGCCGCGGATGAGCAGTTCTTC CASSVSGAADEQFF
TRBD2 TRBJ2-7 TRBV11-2 TGTGCCAGCAGCTTAGTCCCTAGCGGGAGCACCTACGAGCAGTACTTC CASSLVPSGSTYEQYF
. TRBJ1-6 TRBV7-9 TGTGCCAGCAGCCATGCCCAGGGTATCAAGTTAATTTCACCCCTCCACTTT CASSHAQGIKLISPLHF
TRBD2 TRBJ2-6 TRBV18 TGTGCCAGCTCACCACGAGGGAGGGATTCTGGGGCCAACGTCCTGACTTTC CASSPRGRDSGANVLTF
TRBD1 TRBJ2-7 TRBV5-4 TGTGCCAGCAGCTCGACAGGGGTCACACCCTACGAGCAGTACTTC CASSSTGVTPYEQYF
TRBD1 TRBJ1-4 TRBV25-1 TGTGCCAGCAGTGAATTAGACAGGGGGGATTCAACTAATGAAAAACTGTTTTTT CASSELDRGDSTNEKLFF
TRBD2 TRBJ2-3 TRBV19 TGTGCCAGTAGTATTGTGGGTAGCGGGAATACGCAGTATTTT CASSIVGSGNTQYF
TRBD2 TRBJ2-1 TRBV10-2 TGCGCCAGCAGTGAAATACTAGCGGACTACAATGAGCAGTTCTTC CASSEILADYNEQFF
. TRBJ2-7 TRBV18 TGTGCCAGCGCACTAAGTTTTCCTACAGGGTACGAGCAGTACTTC CASALSFPTGYEQYF
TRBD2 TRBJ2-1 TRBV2 TGTGCCAGCAGGGCCACCGGGACTAGCGGGAGAGTCAATGAGCAGTTCTTC CASRATGTSGRVNEQFF
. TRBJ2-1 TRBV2 TGTGCCAGCAGTAAAAGGGGTACACTTGTGCAGTTCTTC CASSKRGTLVQFF
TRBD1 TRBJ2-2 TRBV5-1 TGCGCCAGCAGCTTGGCTACAGGGGTTGGCACCGGGGAGCTGTTTTTT CASSLATGVGTGELFF
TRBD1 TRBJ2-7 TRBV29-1 TGCAGCGTTTTTCGGACAGGGGAGTTCGAGCAGTACTTC CSVFRTGEFEQYF
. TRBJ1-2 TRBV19 TGTGCCAGTAGTACCCGATTAGCTAACTATGGCTACACCTTC CASSTRLANYGYTF
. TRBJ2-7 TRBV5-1 TGCGCCAGCAGCTTAGGGACACCCTACGAGCAGTACTTC CASSLGTPYEQYF
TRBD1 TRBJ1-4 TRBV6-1 TGTGCCAGCAGTGCACGACAGGGACTGATGAATGAAAAACTGTTTTTT CASSARQGLMNEKLFF
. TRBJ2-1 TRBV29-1 TGCAGCGTTGAAGATCTGGCAGGGCCCACCTACAATGAGCAGTTCTTC CSVEDLAGPTYNEQFF
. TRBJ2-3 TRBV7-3 TGTGCCAGCAGCTACTCTGGAAAGGGGGTATATACGCAGTATTTT CASSYSGKGVYTQYF
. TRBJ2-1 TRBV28 TGTGCCAGCAGTTTACGGGTGGGTGGGGGCCAGCAGTTCTTC CASSLRVGGGQQFF
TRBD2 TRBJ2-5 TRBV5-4 TGTGCCAGCAGCTCCGGTCCCGGGACTAGCGGGGAGACCCAGTACTTC CASSSGPGTSGETQYF
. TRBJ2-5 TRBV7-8 TGTGCCAGCAGCCAGTTACAGGTAGAAGAGACCCAGTACTTC CASSQLQVEETQYF
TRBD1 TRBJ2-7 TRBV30 TGTGCCTGGAGTGGGGGACAGGGTTGGGAGCAGTACTTC CAWSGGQGWEQYF